These 14 T cell receptor beta chains originate from one sample sequenced in a study of T cell responses to AZD1222 COVID-19 vaccine. Sequenced by immunoSEQ multiplex PCR; TCRdb stores in-frame clones only, minus some. This table has 200,000 or so clones, approximately 93% appearing once. Specimen: peripheral blood, collected 28 days after the second AZD1222 dose. These receptor sequences come from an adult who received the AZD1222 COVID-19 vaccine.

This rearrangement joins TRBV18 to TRBJ2-3; TRBD1 or TRBD2 may be the D gene (5 bases each). Trimming shortened V by 4 bases and J by 2 bases, and 10 bases separated the two germline ends. Germline CDR1 reads KGHSH; CDR2 reads LQKENI. CDR3 length equals 14 residues. CDR3 residues: CASSRDGYTDTQYF. As DNA, the CDR3 is TGTGCCAGCTCACGGGACGGATACACAGATACGCAGTATTTT.

The rearrangement joins TRBV6-5 to TRBJ2-2; 8 bases are a match to TRBD2. V lost 8 bases to trimming and J lost 0 bases; unmatched junction nucleotides: 5. CDR3 length: 15 amino acids. Germline V CDR1 and CDR2: MNHEY, SVGAGI. The CDR3 nucleotides read TGTGCCAGCGGACCCGGGGGGGCGAACACCGGGGAGCTGTTTTTT. Amino acids: CASGPGGANTGELFF.

CDR3 residues: CASSLQGGTEAFF. The CDR3, as DNA: TGTGCCAGCAGCCTCCAAGGGGGGACTGAAGCTTTCTTT. V is TRBV5-4 and J is TRBJ1-1; the D gene is possibly TRBD1 (6 bases). V lost 4 bases and J 5 bases, leaving 12 bases between the germline ends. CDR1 and CDR2 (germline): SGHNT, YYREEE (reference sequence). The CDR3 runs 13 residues.

Of note for this clone: The same CDR3 can be traced to other DNA sequences in this sample. This chain joins TRBV18 and TRBJ1-1, with D possibly matching TRBD1 (5 bases). The CDR3 has 13 amino acids. Germline V gene lookup returns CDR1 KGHSH and CDR2 LQKENI. The V end was cut by 3 bases, the J end by 1 base, with 6 bases between. CDR3 amino acids: CASSPGQNTEAFF. The CDR3 bases are TGTGCCAGCTCACCTGGACAGAACACTGAAGCTTTCTTT.

The rearrangement joins TRBV7-2 to TRBJ1-2; no reliable D call. In germline, CDR1 is SGHTA, CDR2 FQGNSA. The CDR3 has 14 residues. The V gene lost 1 base and the J gene lost 2 bases, with 8 bases spanning the gap. The CDR3 spells CASSLVSQNYGYTF. CDR3 nucleotides: TGTGCCAGCAGCTTAGTTTCCCAGAACTATGGCTACACCTTC.

The gene calls are TRBV7-9 and TRBJ2-7; D gene ambiguous. Germline CDR1 is SEHNR and CDR2 is FQNEAQ (reference sequence). The V end was cut by 1 base, the J end by 7 bases, with 8 bases between. CDR3 length: 12 residues. CDR3 protein: CASSLGGGEQYF. CDR3 nucleotides: TGTGCCAGCAGCTTAGGGGGTGGGGAGCAGTACTTC.

This clone turned up a few times. The chain couples TRBV29-1 to TRBJ1-5; TRBD1 matches at 10 bases. Unmatched junction bases numbered 3, after V lost 6 bases and J lost 7 bases. Germline V CDR1 and CDR2: SQVTM, ANQGSEA. This CDR3 contains 12 residues. DNA for the CDR3: TGCAGCGTGGGGGACAGGGGCCAGCCCCAGCATTTT. Encoded protein: CSVGDRGQPQHF.

This chain joins TRBV19 and TRBJ2-1; D unclear. The CDR3 has 12 residues. CDR1 and CDR2 from the germline V gene are LNHDA and SQIVND (reference sequence). V was trimmed by 3 bases and J by 12 bases, leaving 12 bases between them. CDR3 protein: CASSMLGSRQFF. The CDR3 DNA is TGTGCCAGTAGTATGCTAGGGTCAAGGCAGTTCTTC. The whole variable domain, remainder taken from reference TRBV19 and TRBJ2-1, is DGGITQSPKYLFRKEGQNVTLSCEQNLNHDAMYWYRQDPGQGLRLIYYSQIVNDFQKGDIAEGYSVSREKKESFPLTVTSAQKNPTAFYLCASSMLGSRQFFGPGTRLTVL.

V gene TRBV2 combines with J gene TRBJ1-4; no clear D. The CDR3 contains 12 residues. Germline assignment: CDR1 SNHLY and CDR2 FYNNEI. Between the trimmed V and J ends, which lost 8 bases and 5 bases, there was a span of 9 bases. CDR3 residues: CASAQVNEKLFF. For the CDR3, the DNA is TGTGCCAGCGCTCAGGTGAATGAAAAACTGTTTTTT.

V is TRBV27 and J is TRBJ2-7; D gene unclear. The length of the CDR3 is 15 residues. Between the trimmed V and J ends, which lost 11 bases and 0 bases, there was a span of 20 bases. Germline CDR1 and CDR2: MNHEY and SMNVEV (reference sequence). In DNA, the CDR3 is TGTGCCGCATGGCCTTGGACGGGCAGCTCCTACGAGCAGTACTTC. Translated, it gives CAAWPWTGSSYEQYF.

The rearrangement links TRBV19 to TRBJ1-2; D is unclear. The CDR3 is made up of 14 amino acids. Trimming pared 2 bases from V and 6 bases from J, leaving 13 bases between. Germline V gene data show CDR1 as LNHDA and CDR2 as SQIVND (reference sequence). Here the CDR3 DNA reads TGTGCCAGTAGTATATGGTCCGGGAACCATGGCTACACCTTC. Encoded protein: CASSIWSGNHGYTF.

This clone was recorded only once. The chain recombines TRBV18 with TRBJ1-2; the match to TRBD1 covers 8 bases. Germline loops: CDR1 KGHSH, CDR2 LQKENI. CDR3 size: 14 residues. After removal of 5 bases from V and 3 bases from J, the junction contained 5 bases not matched to a gene. The CDR3 spells CASSSTGADYGYTF. CDR3 in DNA: TGTGCCAGCTCATCGACAGGGGCGGACTATGGCTACACCTTC.

The J gene is TRBJ2-1, the V gene TRBV5-1; 14 nucleotides line up with TRBD2. CDR1 and CDR2 from the germline V gene are SGHRS and YFSETQ. This CDR3 region has 19 residues. V lost 1 base, J lost 0 bases, and 6 bases stayed unmatched. The chain's CDR3 is CASSLRTSGGMNSYNEQFF. The DNA of the CDR3 is TGCGCCAGCAGCTTGCGGACTAGCGGGGGGATGAACTCCTACAATGAGCAGTTCTTC.

V gene TRBV7-9 combines with J gene TRBJ2-7; 10 nucleotides match TRBD1. V was pared by 5 bases and J by 1 base, with 5 bases of the junction left unmatched. CDR3 length: 15 amino acids. CDR1 and CDR2 (germline): SEHNR, FQNEAQ (reference sequence). The chain's CDR3 is CASSAPGQGSYEQYF. The CDR3 region has the DNA TGTGCCAGCAGCGCTCCGGGACAGGGGTCCTACGAGCAGTACTTC.